The clone carrying this T cell receptor beta chain was found a few times. The data derive from a study of regulatory T cells in long-lasting Graves disease. Trimming pared 2 bases from V and 5 bases from J, leaving 13 bases between. CDR1 is KGHSH and CDR2 is LQKENI in the germline V gene. This CDR3 has 15 residues. The sample's time point: persistent/refractory GD, antithyroid drugs over 5 years with positive TRAb. From RNA extracted from PBMCs, the TCR library was made. In building TCR beta libraries, iRepertoire HTBI primers were used together with Arm-PCR of CDR3 regions. From the multiplex PCR reads, TCRdb called clonotypes with MiXCR, one entry per CDR3 protein. Here the sample spans almost 350,000 distinct CDR3 sequences, around a fifth being singletons.

This material consisted of peripheral blood mononuclear cells (PBMCs), taken when the disease was refractory, from a patient treated with antithyroid drugs. This clonotype was sampled from a female donor with Graves disease. The chain joins TRBV18 to TRBJ2-1; D is possibly TRBD1 or TRBD2 (5 bases each). For the CDR3, the DNA is TGTGCCAGCTCACCAGACGGGGCAGAAAACAATGAGCAGTTCTTC. Translating gives CASSPDGAENNEQFF.